The entry below gives a single T cell receptor beta chain sequence along with its context. This specimen belongs to a study of technical replicates of blood from several donors. The V gene lost 6 bases and the J gene lost 12 bases, with 8 bases spanning the gap. This CDR3 spans 10 amino acids. Germline CDR1 is MNHNS and CDR2 is SASEGT. Generated by immunoSEQ multiplex PCR, the TCRdb table keeps only in-frame clones and is missing some. The table includes 65,000 to 95,000 clones, 94% detected once. The rearrangement links TRBV6-1 to TRBJ1-4; D is unclear. This sequence originates from a human donor in good health. Sequencing input: T cells isolated from PBMCs. CDR3 coding DNA: TGTGCCAGCAGAGCAAGAGAACTGTTTTTT. Protein product: CASRARELFF.